Below are 27 T cell receptor beta chains sequenced from a single sample in a study of early T cells in non-severe SARS-CoV-2 infection. TCRdb recomputed calls from the 5' RACE reads with MiXCR, one row per CDR3 protein. Among more than 50,000 distinct CDR3 sequences listed, around 8.4% were seen once. Sequencing input: whole blood. Receptor source: an adult who was a healthcare worker with PCR-confirmed SARS-CoV-2 infection or an uninfected control (not recorded which).

This clonotype showed up many times. The gene calls are TRBV29-1 and TRBJ2-3; TRBD2 agrees at 8 bases. This CDR3 comprises 15 residues. Germline CDR1 and CDR2: SQVTM and ANQGSEA. Losses at the gene ends were 4 bases for V and 2 bases for J; bases not matched to a gene: 8. CDR3 DNA: TGCAGCGTTGGGGTAGCGGGGACCCTCACAGATACGCAGTATTTT. Translation gives CSVGVAGTLTDTQYF.

Many counts were recorded for this clonotype. V gene TRBV20-1 combines with J gene TRBJ2-1; 8 positions agree with TRBD1. Germline CDR1 is DFQATT and CDR2 is SNEGSKA (reference sequence). Trimming removed 6 bases from V and 7 bases from J; junction bases left unmatched: 11. This CDR3 is 14 amino acids long. As DNA, the CDR3 is TGCAGTGCAACTACAGGGGGGAATCTGAATGAGCAGTTCTTC. It yields the protein CSATTGGNLNEQFF.

This clonotype was observed at least ten times. J is TRBJ2-1 and V is TRBV2, with TRBD2 as a possible D gene (5 bases). The V end lost 10 bases, the J end lost 7 bases, and 20 bases lay between the germline ends. Germline V lookup: CDR1 SNHLY, CDR2 FYNNEI. This CDR3 comprises 14 residues. The DNA for the CDR3 is TGTGCCACCGGAATCCTAGCAAATGGGAATGAGCAGTTCTTC. Its protein product is CATGILANGNEQFF.

This clonotype has more than one count but fewer than ten. This chain connects TRBV6-2 or TRBV6-3 to TRBJ2-3; 7 bases line up with TRBD2. Germline V gene data show CDR1 as MNHEY and CDR2 as SVGEGT. The CDR3 is 13 residues long. The trim removed 5 bases at V and 4 bases at J, leaving 3 bases unmatched. The CDR3 loop is CASSSGTPDTQYF. For the CDR3, the DNA is TGTGCCAGCAGTAGCGGGACTCCAGATACGCAGTATTTT.

This clonotype was picked up many times. The genes are TRBV7-2 and TRBJ1-4; D unclear. The germline gives CDR1 SGHTA, CDR2 FQGNSA. This CDR3 is built from 14 residues. V dropped 2 bases and J dropped 8 bases, with 12 bases sitting between them. CDR3 amino acids: CASSLRTGGEKLFF. As DNA, the CDR3 is TGTGCCAGCAGCTTAAGGACGGGCGGGGAAAAACTGTTTTTT.

In its sample, this clonotype was seen a few times. This clone may be a read error of a much larger clone one base away. The J gene is TRBJ2-5, the V gene TRBV4-2; 11 bases agree with TRBD2. Germline lookup yields CDR1 LGHNA and CDR2 YNFKEQ. The CDR3 spans 15 residues. Trimming at V came to 3 bases and at J to 2 bases, leaving 2 bases not matched to a gene. The CDR3: CASSQGTSGQETQYF. The CDR3 DNA sequence: TGTGCCAGCAGCCAGGGGACTAGCGGTCAAGAGACCCAGTACTTC.

Many counts were recorded for this clonotype. The rearrangement links TRBV3-1 to TRBJ1-1; possibly TRBD1 for D (5 bases). Trimming took off 4 bases at V and 10 bases at J, with 19 bases between the two ends. There are 14 residues in the CDR3. Germline CDR1 is LGHDT and CDR2 is YNNKEL (reference sequence). CDR3 nucleotides: TGTGCCAGCAGCCCTTATGGGACCACGCGATTAGCTTTCTTT. This translates into CASSPYGTTRLAFF.

This clonotype has a count of ten or more. This rearrangement joins TRBV30 to TRBJ2-7; TRBD2 is a possible D gene (5 bases). The germline V gene encodes CDR1 GTSNPN and CDR2 SVGIG (reference sequence). V was cut by 2 bases and J by 2 bases, with 13 bases left in between. The CDR3 is 14 residues long. CDR3 in DNA: TGTGCCTGGAGTCCTCTTTCCGGGGCCTACGAGCAGTACTTC. This encodes CAWSPLSGAYEQYF. The whole variable domain, filled in from reference TRBV30 and TRBJ2-7, reads SQTIHQWPATLVQPVGSPLSLECTVEGTSNPNLYWYRQAAGRGLQLLFYSVGIGQISSEVPQNLSASRPQDRQFILSSKKLLLSDSGFYLCAWSPLSGAYEQYFGPGTRLTVT.

In this sample, this clonotype turned up a few times. This chain uses TRBV7-6 with TRBJ2-3, with unresolved D. Germline-derived CDR1 and CDR2 are SGHVS and FNYEAQ. The CDR3 consists of 13 residues. Trimming stripped 5 bases from V and 6 bases from J, with 12 bases between. In DNA form, the CDR3 reads TGTGCCAGCAGCATAGGGCCATTCGATACGCAGTATTTT. It encodes CASSIGPFDTQYF.

This clonotype came up a few times. V and J are TRBV30 and TRBJ2-1, with 11 bases aligning to TRBD2. From germline, CDR1 is GTSNPN and CDR2 SVGIG (reference sequence). J was trimmed by 6 bases and V by 3 bases; bases with no gene match: 10. This CDR3 contains 16 residues. The DNA for the CDR3 is TGTGCCTGGAGCGGCCCCACTAGCGGGGGTCCCAATGAGCAGTTCTTC. It yields the protein CAWSGPTSGGPNEQFF. Combining the CDR3 with reference TRBV30 and TRBJ2-1 gives the whole variable domain SQTIHQWPATLVQPVGSPLSLECTVEGTSNPNLYWYRQAAGRGLQLLFYSVGIGQISSEVPQNLSASRPQDRQFILSSKKLLLSDSGFYLCAWSGPTSGGPNEQFFGPGTRLTVL.

The chain couples TRBV7-2 to TRBJ2-1; possibly TRBD2 for D (6 bases). Germline assignment: CDR1 SGHTA and CDR2 FQGNSA. V gave up 8 bases and J gave up 4 bases, with 15 bases separating them. The CDR3 has 14 amino acids. The CDR3 spells CASLASAGYNEQFF. For the CDR3, the DNA is TGTGCCAGCTTAGCCTCAGCGGGTTACAATGAGCAGTTCTTC.

This clonotype was counted at least ten times. This chain connects TRBV20-1 to TRBJ2-3, with no clear D. V dropped 0 bases and J dropped 4 bases, with 20 bases sitting between them. The CDR3 is 17 residues long. Germline V gene data show CDR1 as DFQATT and CDR2 as SNEGSKA (reference sequence). The DNA for the CDR3 is TGCAGTGCTAGAGATATGCCGGCACGGATCTTCGCAGATACGCAGTATTTT. Amino acid sequence: CSARDMPARIFADTQYF.

The rearrangement uses TRBV18 and TRBJ2-7; D remains unclear. This CDR3 is built from 12 residues. V was clipped by 3 bases and J by 5 bases, with 8 bases between them. Germline V gives CDR1 KGHSH, CDR2 LQKENI. For the CDR3, the DNA is TGTGCCAGCTCACCGGCGGCCCACGAGCAGTACTTC. It translates to CASSPAAHEQYF.

Concerning this clonotype itself: A much larger clone differs by one base, so this may be a read error. The rearrangement uses TRBV3-1 and TRBJ2-1, with D uncertain. V gave up 3 bases and J gave up 8 bases, with 8 bases separating them. This CDR3 region has 12 residues. Germline V lookup: CDR1 LGHDT, CDR2 YNNKEL (reference sequence). As DNA, the CDR3 is TGTGCCAGCAGCCAGCAAACCTATGAGCAGTTCTTC. Translation gives CASSQQTYEQFF.

The rearrangement links TRBV6-1 to TRBJ2-3; 13 bases align to TRBD2. CDR1 and CDR2 (germline): MNHNS, SASEGT. The CDR3 is made up of 17 amino acids. The V and J ends lost 4 bases and 2 bases, in that order; junction bases with no gene match: 6. The CDR3 region is CASSVGTSGANTDTQYF. CDR3 sequence (DNA): TGTGCCAGCAGTGTGGGGACTAGCGGGGCTAACACAGATACGCAGTATTTT.

Ten or more counts support this clonotype. CDR3 region: CASSLPGTDTQYF. As DNA, the CDR3 is TGTGCCAGCAGCTTGCCTGGCACAGATACGCAGTATTTT. This sequence joins TRBV7-2 and TRBJ2-3; no clear D. The CDR3 length is 13 residues. V lost 3 bases and J 1 base, leaving 5 bases between the germline ends. Germline CDR1 reads SGHTA; CDR2 reads FQGNSA.

J is TRBJ1-1 and V is TRBV14, with unresolved D. V lost 3 bases to trimming and J lost 5 bases, with 16 bases between them. This CDR3 region has 15 residues. Germline CDR1 and CDR2: SGHDN and FVKESK. CDR3 sequence: CASSQFEVRVTEAFF. DNA for the CDR3: TGTGCCAGCAGCCAGTTTGAAGTCCGGGTTACTGAAGCTTTCTTT.

This clonotype was recorded many times. V and J are TRBV30 and TRBJ2-1, with TRBD2 identical over 11 bases. Germline assignment: CDR1 GTSNPN and CDR2 SVGIG (reference sequence). The CDR3 length is 15 residues. V gave up 2 bases and J gave up 7 bases; unmatched junction bases: 7. Here the CDR3 DNA reads TGTGCCTGGAGTCTTTGGACTAGCGGGTTGAATGAGCAGTTCTTC. Translation: CAWSLWTSGLNEQFF. The complete variable domain, with remaining parts taken from reference TRBV30 and TRBJ2-1, reads SQTIHQWPATLVQPVGSPLSLECTVEGTSNPNLYWYRQAAGRGLQLLFYSVGIGQISSEVPQNLSASRPQDRQFILSSKKLLLSDSGFYLCAWSLWTSGLNEQFFGPGTRLTVL.

This clonotype has a count of ten or more. The chain has TRBV6-6 and TRBJ2-1, with D perhaps TRBD2 (6 bases). The length of the CDR3 is 14 residues. Germline CDR1 MNHNY, CDR2 SVGAGI (reference sequence). V was clipped by 0 bases and J by 7 bases, with 10 bases between them. The CDR3 DNA is TGTGCCAGCAGTTACTCGAGGGCGGGGAATGAGCAGTTCTTC. It is translated as CASSYSRAGNEQFF.

This clonotype came up a few times. The chain carries TRBV6-9 and TRBJ1-1, with D hard to call. CDR3 size: 13 residues. The V gene lost 5 bases and the J gene lost 5 bases, with 12 bases spanning the gap. Germline CDR1 MNHGY, CDR2 SVAAGI. CDR3 bases: TGTGCCAGCAGTAGCCGAGGGCAGACTGAAGCTTTCTTT. This gives the protein CASSSRGQTEAFF.

Many counts were recorded for this clonotype. The rearrangement uses TRBV14 and TRBJ1-3; D remains unclear. V lost 2 bases and J lost 2, with 13 bases in between. Germline-derived CDR1 and CDR2 are SGHDN and FVKESK. This CDR3 is 16 amino acids long. The CDR3 sequence: CASSQLGNWAGNTIYF. Written as DNA, the CDR3 is TGTGCCAGCAGCCAATTGGGGAACTGGGCTGGAAACACCATATATTTT.

This clonotype was observed many times. The CDR3 here is CASPGLPYEQYF. For the CDR3, the DNA is TGTGCCAGCCCCGGACTGCCCTACGAGCAGTACTTC. This chain joins TRBV6-4 and TRBJ2-7, with D perhaps matching TRBD2 (5 bases). CDR1 MRHNA and CDR2 SNTAGT come from the germline V gene. The germline V and J ends were trimmed by 8 bases and 2 bases, with 10 bases remaining between them. This CDR3 is 12 amino acids long.

The chain couples TRBV12-3 or TRBV12-4 to TRBJ2-3, with D possibly TRBD2 on 6 matching bases. V was clipped by 10 bases and J by 2 bases, with 16 bases between them. The CDR3 has 14 amino acids. The CDR3 DNA is TGTGCCACCCTACCGGGACTGTCCACAGATACGCAGTATTTT. Protein product: CATLPGLSTDTQYF.

Concerning this clonotype: This sequence may be a read error, since a much larger clone differs from it by one base. The rearrangement joins TRBV9 to TRBJ2-2; D may be TRBD1 or TRBD2 (5 bases each). CDR1 and CDR2 (germline): SGDLS, YYNGEE. The CDR3 loop spans 18 amino acids. The CDR3 loop reads CAGSSDGAVTMDTGELFF. The CDR3 coding sequence is TGTGCCGGCAGTTCCGACGGGGCGGTAACTATGGACACCGGGGAGCTGTTTTTT.

This clonotype was recorded at least ten times. The chain combines TRBV28 with TRBJ2-5; 7 bases line up with TRBD2. With 6 bases clipped from V and 5 bases from J, the junction kept 3 bases outside the gene matches. This CDR3 comprises 12 residues. The V gene's germline CDR1 is MDHEN and CDR2 SYDVKM. CDR3 nucleotides: TGTGCCAGCAGAACAGCGGGGGAGACCCAGTACTTC. Protein product: CASRTAGETQYF.

This clonotype was observed many times. V gene TRBV20-1 combines with J gene TRBJ2-1; no firm D call. The CDR3 extends over 12 amino acids. V gave up 3 bases and J gave up 5 bases, with 8 bases separating them. Looked up from germline, CDR1 is DFQATT and CDR2 is SNEGSKA (reference sequence). The CDR3 loop is CSASPTNNEQFF. For the CDR3, the DNA is TGCAGTGCTAGCCCAACTAACAATGAGCAGTTCTTC.

In this sample, this clonotype turned up many times. The chain is built from TRBV5-6 and TRBJ2-4; D may correspond to TRBD1 or TRBD2 (5 bases each). The CDR3 extends over 12 amino acids. Germline V gene data show CDR1 as SGHDT and CDR2 as YYEEEE. V lost 0 bases, J lost 10 bases, and 8 bases lay in between. The CDR3 sequence is CASSLVGGIQYF. Written as DNA, the CDR3 is TGTGCCAGCAGCTTGGTTGGGGGAATTCAGTACTTC.